The following is a TCR beta chain sequence with its context. Its specificity is unknown. This sample stems from a study of tumor and adjacent non-tumor tissue in lung cancer. About the research overall: There were 12 adenocarcinoma, 2 squamous cell carcinoma and 1 small cell lung cancer cases.

The length of the CDR3 is 16 residues. The germline V gene encodes CDR1 DFQATT and CDR2 SNEGSKA (reference sequence). V lost 3 bases and J lost 4, with 22 bases in between. Three rounds of nested PCR, following a modified ARM-PCR protocol, produced the TCRbeta library. Using its own MiXCR run on the multiplex PCR reads, TCRdb lists one record per CDR3 protein. The sample carries roughly 70,000 distinct CDR3 sequences, about two thirds recorded once. This sample's RNA came from whole unsorted tissue. This non-tumor lung sample came from over 3 cm beyond the tumor edge. Donors were chemotherapy-naive, newly diagnosed lung cancer surgical patients in China, August–late 2014. The study's findings and limits: Normal lung showed higher cumulative top 100 clone frequency than tumor.

This TCR came from a woman between 50 and 59 years old with non-small cell lung cancer. The sequenced sample was distant non-tumor lung tissue. The gene calls are TRBV20-1 and TRBJ2-7; a weak D match, TRBD2 (6 bases). CDR3 DNA: TGCAGTGCTAGGCACCCTAGGGAGGCGGACGCTTACGAGCAGTACTTC. The encoded protein is CSARHPREADAYEQYF.